A single sample gave rise to the 16 T cell receptor beta chains below, sequenced in a study of cytomegalovirus exposure and HLA in healthy donors (dated by TCRdb to the late 2010s). The library came from the immunoSEQ multiplex PCR assay. A mixture of 60 forward primers for TCR Vbeta segments and 13 reverse primers for TCR Jbeta segments was used in the multiplex PCR. The table comes from immuneACCESS by way of TCRdb, which keeps in-frame sequences with V and J called. Part of the clones is missing from these tables; in studies checked, under half for an unresolved V gene and the rest for unknown reasons. The sample data list around 140,000 clones, and 75% of these were observed just once. Roughly 7.3% of the sample is held by the ten biggest clonotypes. Input material: PBMCs. The receptors originated from a man between 25 and 39 years old in good health and CMV-seronegative.

This clone occurred once. V usage is TRBV19 and J usage is TRBJ2-3, with TRBD1 as a possible D gene (6 bases). Trimming took 6 bases from V and 9 from J, leaving 13 bases between them. CDR1 and CDR2 (germline): LNHDA, SQIVND (reference sequence). The length of the CDR3 is 12 residues. CDR3: CASRTLRGTQYF. The CDR3 nucleotides read TGTGCCAGTAGAACTCTCAGGGGCACGCAGTATTTT.

Only one count was recorded for this clone. The chain combines TRBV5-1 with TRBJ1-1; the D gene is possibly TRBD1 (6 bases). Looked up from germline, CDR1 is SGHRS and CDR2 is YFSETQ. The CDR3 loop spans 14 amino acids. Trimming shortened V by 2 bases and J by 7 bases, and 15 bases separated the two germline ends. The CDR3 region is CASSFTQGDSEAFF. DNA of the CDR3: TGCGCCAGCAGCTTTACACAGGGTGATAGTGAAGCTTTCTTT. Full variable domain (outside the CDR3, taken from reference TRBV5-1 and TRBJ1-1): KAGVTQTPRYLIKTRGQQVTLSCSPISGHRSVSWYQQTPGQGLQFLFEYFSETQRNKGNFPGRFSGRQFSNSRSEMNVSTLELGDSALYLCASSFTQGDSEAFFGQGTRLTVV.

The gene calls are TRBV7-9 and TRBJ1-5; unclear D gene. Germline CDR1 is SEHNR and CDR2 is FQNEAQ (reference sequence). This CDR3 region has 12 residues. The V and J ends lost 2 bases and 6 bases respectively, with 5 bases between them. The CDR3 sequence: CASSLSSQPQHF. CDR3 DNA: TGTGCCAGCAGCTTATCCAGTCAGCCCCAGCATTTT.

CDR3 coding DNA: TGTGCCACCTCCAGGACAGAAGGCTACGAGCAGTACTTC. It yields the protein CATSRTEGYEQYF. This sequence joins TRBV2 and TRBJ2-5; D possibly corresponds to TRBD1 (6 bases). The end of the DNA aligns better with TRBJ2-7, so the J call may be wrong. Germline CDR1 SNHLY, CDR2 FYNNEI. There are 13 residues in the CDR3.

The J gene is TRBJ1-1, the V gene TRBV29-1; D ambiguous. CDR1 SQVTM and CDR2 ANQGSEA come from the germline V gene. The CDR3 runs 12 residues. With 0 bases removed from V and 8 bases from J, the gap between germline ends came to 10 bases. The CDR3 loop reads CSVEDMGEEAFF. DNA for the CDR3: TGCAGCGTTGAAGATATGGGCGAAGAAGCTTTCTTT.

This clone appeared once. The chain employs TRBV10-2 and TRBJ2-3, with a tentative D call TRBD2 (5 bases). Trimming stripped 3 bases from V and 0 bases from J, with 10 bases between. The CDR3 spans 15 residues. The V gene's germline CDR1 is WSHSY and CDR2 SAAADI. The CDR3 spells CASSEISGSTDTQYF. The DNA of the CDR3 is TGCGCCAGCAGTGAAATATCGGGAAGCACAGATACGCAGTATTTT.

This chain links TRBV21-1 with TRBJ1-4. TRBV21-1 is a listed pseudogene. The CDR3 has 15 residues. The CDR3 loop is CASSIEDLTNEKLFF. CDR3 coding DNA: TGTGCCAGCAGCATCGAGGATTTGACTAATGAAAAACTGTTTTTT.

This clone appeared once. V is TRBV9 and J is TRBJ2-2, with TRBD2 identical over 8 bases. Germline V gene data show CDR1 as SGDLS and CDR2 as YYNGEE. V lost 4 bases and J lost 6; bases outside the gene matches: 11. The CDR3 length is 16 residues. CDR3 coding DNA: TGTGCCAGCAGCACCCGGAGGGACGGGGGGGCCGGGGAGCTGTTTTTT. Its translation is CASSTRRDGGAGELFF.

The V and J genes are TRBV4-1 and TRBJ2-2, with D perhaps matching TRBD2 (5 bases). Germline V gene lookup returns CDR1 MGHRA and CDR2 YSYEKL. This CDR3 is 14 amino acids long. Trimming removed 5 bases from V and 8 bases from J, with 15 bases in between. CDR3 coding DNA: TGCGCCAGCAGCACTCTTTCGGGGAATGGGGAGCTGTTTTTT. The encoded protein is CASSTLSGNGELFF.

This clone was seen once. The chain uses TRBV5-4 and TRBJ2-7, with 7 bases that match TRBD1. From germline, CDR1 is SGHNT and CDR2 YYREEE (reference sequence). CDR3 length: 14 amino acids. Trimming took 5 bases from V and 3 from J; bases not matched to a gene: 8. CDR3 bases: TGTGCCAGCAGTTTCCCGGGACAGAACTACGAGCAGTACTTC. As protein: CASSFPGQNYEQYF.

The V call is TRBV28, the J call TRBJ2-2; a possible D gene is TRBD2 (6 bases). V lost 4 bases to trimming and J lost 8 bases, with 11 bases between them. Germline CDR1 reads MDHEN; CDR2 reads SYDVKM. This CDR3 comprises 13 residues. CDR3 in DNA: TGTGCCAGCAGTTCCTCCAGCGGGGGGGAGCTGTTTTTT. It is translated as CASSSSSGGELFF.

V usage is TRBV6-5 and J usage is TRBJ1-2; 9 nucleotides match TRBD1. J was trimmed by 3 bases and V by 2 bases; bases with no gene match: 1. Germline V gene lookup returns CDR1 MNHEY and CDR2 SVGAGI. CDR3 length: 14 residues. DNA of the CDR3: TGTGCCAGCAGTTACCGGGACAGGGACTATGGCTACACCTTC. It yields the protein CASSYRDRDYGYTF.

This chain connects TRBV7-2 to TRBJ1-6; the match to TRBD1 covers 7 bases. V shed 5 bases and J 7 bases; nucleotides not matched to a gene: 5. This CDR3 contains 14 residues. CDR1 and CDR2 from the germline V gene are SGHTA and FQGNSA. In nucleotides, the CDR3 is TGTGCCAGCAGCACAGGGACAGCCAATTCACCCCTCCACTTT. Translated: CASSTGTANSPLHF.

This rearrangement joins TRBV11-3 to TRBJ2-2, with TRBD2 matching 15 bases. Germline V gives CDR1 SGHNT, CDR2 YENEEA. The ends lost 3 bases at V and 5 bases at J; junction bases unmatched: 4. The CDR3 consists of 17 residues. In nucleotides, the CDR3 is TGTGCCAGCAGCTTCGGGACTAGCGGGAGGAAAACCGGGGAGCTGTTTTTT. Protein: CASSFGTSGRKTGELFF.

The rearrangement joins TRBV5-1 to TRBJ2-1; 11 bases align to TRBD1. Germline V gene sequence: CDR1 SGHRS, CDR2 YFSETQ. The CDR3 is made up of 16 amino acids. V was pared by 0 bases and J by 4 bases, with 3 bases of the junction left unmatched. CDR3 sequence reads: CASSLGTGGRYNEQFF. For the CDR3, the DNA is TGCGCCAGCAGCTTGGGGACAGGGGGCAGGTACAATGAGCAGTTCTTC.

The V call is TRBV13, the J call TRBJ2-5, with D possibly matching TRBD2 (5 bases). CDR1 and CDR2 (germline): PRHDT, FYEKMQ (reference sequence). This CDR3 region has 14 residues. V was shortened by 5 bases and J by 2 bases, with 12 bases between the two germline ends. CDR3 sequence reads: CASSPRTEQETQYF. The CDR3 region has the DNA TGTGCCAGCAGCCCCCGGACTGAACAAGAGACCCAGTACTTC.